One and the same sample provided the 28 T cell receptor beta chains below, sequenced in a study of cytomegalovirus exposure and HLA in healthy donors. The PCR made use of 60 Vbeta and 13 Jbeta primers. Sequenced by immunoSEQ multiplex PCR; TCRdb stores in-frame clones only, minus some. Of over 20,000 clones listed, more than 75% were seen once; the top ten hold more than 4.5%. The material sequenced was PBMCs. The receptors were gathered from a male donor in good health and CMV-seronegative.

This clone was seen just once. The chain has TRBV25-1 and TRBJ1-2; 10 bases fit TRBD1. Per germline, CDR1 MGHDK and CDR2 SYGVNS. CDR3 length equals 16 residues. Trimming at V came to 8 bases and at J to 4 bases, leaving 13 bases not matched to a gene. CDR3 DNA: TGTGCCAGCTCCCTCCTGGGGGGACAGGGGTTCTATGGCTACACCTTC. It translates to CASSLLGGQGFYGYTF.

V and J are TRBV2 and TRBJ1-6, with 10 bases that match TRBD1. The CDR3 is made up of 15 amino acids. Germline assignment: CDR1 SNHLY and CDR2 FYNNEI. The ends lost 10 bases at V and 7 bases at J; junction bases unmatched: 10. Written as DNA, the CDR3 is TGTGCCACCAAGTCCTGGGACAGGGGCAATTCACCCCTCCACTTT. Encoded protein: CATKSWDRGNSPLHF.

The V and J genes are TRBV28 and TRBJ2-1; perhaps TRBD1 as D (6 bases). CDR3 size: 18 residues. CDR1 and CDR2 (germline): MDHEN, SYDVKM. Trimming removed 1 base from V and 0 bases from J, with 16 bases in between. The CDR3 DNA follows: TGTGCCAGCAGTTTATTGGCAGGGGCCCAGAGCTCCTACAATGAGCAGTTCTTC. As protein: CASSLLAGAQSSYNEQFF. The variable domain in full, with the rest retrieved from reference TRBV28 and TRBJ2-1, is DVKVTQSSRYLVKRTGEKVFLECVQDMDHENMFWYRQDPGLGLRLIYFSYDVKMKEKGDIPEGYSVSREKKERFSLILESASTNQTSMYLCASSLLAGAQSSYNEQFFGPGTRLTVL.

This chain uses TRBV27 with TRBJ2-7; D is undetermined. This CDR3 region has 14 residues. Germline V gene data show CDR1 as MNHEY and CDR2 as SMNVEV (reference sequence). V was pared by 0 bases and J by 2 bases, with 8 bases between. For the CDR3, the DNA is TGTGCCAGCAGTTTATCCGCCAGTACCTACGAGCAGTACTTC. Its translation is CASSLSASTYEQYF.

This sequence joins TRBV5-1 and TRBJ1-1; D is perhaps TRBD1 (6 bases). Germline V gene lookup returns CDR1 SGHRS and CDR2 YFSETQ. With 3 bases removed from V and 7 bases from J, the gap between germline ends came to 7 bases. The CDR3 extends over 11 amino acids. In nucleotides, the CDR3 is TGCGCCAGCAGCTCGGACAGTGAAGCTTTCTTT. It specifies CASSSDSEAFF. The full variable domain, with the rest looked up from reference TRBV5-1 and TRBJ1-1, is KAGVTQTPRYLIKTRGQQVTLSCSPISGHRSVSWYQQTPGQGLQFLFEYFSETQRNKGNFPGRFSGRQFSNSRSEMNVSTLELGDSALYLCASSSDSEAFFGQGTRLTVV.

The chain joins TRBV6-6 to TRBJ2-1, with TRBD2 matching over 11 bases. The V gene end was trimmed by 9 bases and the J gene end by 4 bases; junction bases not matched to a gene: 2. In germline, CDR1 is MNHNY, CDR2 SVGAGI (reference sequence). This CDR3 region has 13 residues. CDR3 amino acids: CASWTSGYNEQFF. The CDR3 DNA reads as TGTGCCAGTTGGACTAGCGGGTACAATGAGCAGTTCTTC.

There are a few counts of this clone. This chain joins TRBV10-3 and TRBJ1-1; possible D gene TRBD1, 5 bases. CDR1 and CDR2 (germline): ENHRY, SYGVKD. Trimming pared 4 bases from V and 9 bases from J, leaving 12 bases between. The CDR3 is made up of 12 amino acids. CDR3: CAISGGAGKAFF. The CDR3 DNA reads TGTGCCATCAGTGGCGGGGCAGGGAAAGCTTTCTTT.

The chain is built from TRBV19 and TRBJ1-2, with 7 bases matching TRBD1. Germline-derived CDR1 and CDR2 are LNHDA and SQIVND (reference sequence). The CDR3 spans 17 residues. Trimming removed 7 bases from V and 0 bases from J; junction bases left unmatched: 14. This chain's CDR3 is CASIRTGGLATNYGYTF. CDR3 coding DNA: TGTGCCAGTATTAGGACAGGCGGACTCGCAACTAACTATGGCTACACCTTC. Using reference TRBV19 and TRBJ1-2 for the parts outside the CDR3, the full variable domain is DGGITQSPKYLFRKEGQNVTLSCEQNLNHDAMYWYRQDPGQGLRLIYYSQIVNDFQKGDIAEGYSVSREKKESFPLTVTSAQKNPTAFYLCASIRTGGLATNYGYTFGSGTRLTVV.

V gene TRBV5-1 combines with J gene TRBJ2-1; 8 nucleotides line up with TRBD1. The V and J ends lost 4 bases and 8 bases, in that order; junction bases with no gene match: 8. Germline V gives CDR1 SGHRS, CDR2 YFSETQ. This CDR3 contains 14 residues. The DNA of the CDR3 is TGCGCCAGCAGCCCCGACAGGGGTATCGATGAGCAGTTCTTC. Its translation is CASSPDRGIDEQFF.

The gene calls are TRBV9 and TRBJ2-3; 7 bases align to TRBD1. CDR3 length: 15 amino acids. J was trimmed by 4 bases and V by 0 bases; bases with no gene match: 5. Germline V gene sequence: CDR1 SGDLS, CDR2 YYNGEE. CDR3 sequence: CASSVGGQAPDTQYF. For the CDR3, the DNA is TGTGCCAGCAGCGTAGGAGGACAGGCCCCAGATACGCAGTATTTT.

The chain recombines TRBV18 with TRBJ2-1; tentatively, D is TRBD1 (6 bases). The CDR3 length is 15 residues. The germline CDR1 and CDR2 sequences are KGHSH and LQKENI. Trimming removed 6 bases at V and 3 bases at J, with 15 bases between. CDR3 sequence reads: CASSGAGIVYNEQFF. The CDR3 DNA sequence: TGTGCCAGCTCGGGGGCAGGGATCGTCTACAATGAGCAGTTCTTC.

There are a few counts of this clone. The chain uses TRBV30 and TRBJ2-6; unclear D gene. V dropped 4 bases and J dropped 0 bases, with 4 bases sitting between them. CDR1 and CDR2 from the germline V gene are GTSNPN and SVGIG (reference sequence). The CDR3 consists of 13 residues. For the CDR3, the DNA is TGTGCCTGGATGAGCTCTGGGGCCAACGTCCTGACTTTC. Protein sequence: CAWMSSGANVLTF.

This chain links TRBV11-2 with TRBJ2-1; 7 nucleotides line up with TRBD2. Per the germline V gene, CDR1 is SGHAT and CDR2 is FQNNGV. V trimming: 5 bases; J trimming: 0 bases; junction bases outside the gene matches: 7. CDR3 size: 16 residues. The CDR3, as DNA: TGTGCCAGCAGCCCTCGGGGGGATAGCTCCTACAATGAGCAGTTCTTC. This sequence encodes CASSPRGDSSYNEQFF.

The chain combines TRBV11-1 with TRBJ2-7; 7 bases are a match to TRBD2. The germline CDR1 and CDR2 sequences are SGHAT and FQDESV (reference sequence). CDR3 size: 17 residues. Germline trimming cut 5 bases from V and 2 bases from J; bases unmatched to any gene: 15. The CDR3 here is CASSPRRGGSRTYEQYF. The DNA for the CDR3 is TGTGCCAGCAGCCCTCGGCGGGGCGGGAGCCGAACCTACGAGCAGTACTTC.

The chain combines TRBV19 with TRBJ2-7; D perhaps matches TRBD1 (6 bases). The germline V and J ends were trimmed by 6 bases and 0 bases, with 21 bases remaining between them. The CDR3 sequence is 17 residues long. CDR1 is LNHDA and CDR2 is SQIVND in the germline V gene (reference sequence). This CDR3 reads CASSPRLQGPTSYEQYF. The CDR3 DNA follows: TGTGCCAGTAGCCCACGATTACAGGGCCCCACCTCCTACGAGCAGTACTTC.

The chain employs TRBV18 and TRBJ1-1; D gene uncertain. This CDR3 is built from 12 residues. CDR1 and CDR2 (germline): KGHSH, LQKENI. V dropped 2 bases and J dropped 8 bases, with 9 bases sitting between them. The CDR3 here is CASSPLLGEAFF. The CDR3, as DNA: TGTGCCAGCTCACCATTACTAGGGGAAGCTTTCTTT.

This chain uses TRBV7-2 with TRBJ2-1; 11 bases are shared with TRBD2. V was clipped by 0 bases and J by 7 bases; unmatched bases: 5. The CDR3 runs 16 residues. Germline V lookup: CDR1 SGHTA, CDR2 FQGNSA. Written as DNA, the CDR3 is TGTGCCAGCAGCTTAGCGCTAGCGGGGGGCGGGAATGAGCAGTTCTTC. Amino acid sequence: CASSLALAGGGNEQFF.

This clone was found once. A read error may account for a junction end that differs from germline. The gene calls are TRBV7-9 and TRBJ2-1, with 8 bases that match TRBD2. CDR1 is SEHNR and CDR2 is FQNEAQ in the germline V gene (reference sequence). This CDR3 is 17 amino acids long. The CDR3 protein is CSSSLGGSGVSYNEQFF. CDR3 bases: TGTTCCAGCAGCTTAGGGGGTAGCGGGGTCTCCTACAATGAGCAGTTCTTC.

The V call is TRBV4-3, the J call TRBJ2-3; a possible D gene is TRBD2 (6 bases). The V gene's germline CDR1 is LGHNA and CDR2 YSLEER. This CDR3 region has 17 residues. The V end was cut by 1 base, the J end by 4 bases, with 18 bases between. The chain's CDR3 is CASSQAARPGVADTQYF. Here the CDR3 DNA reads TGCGCCAGCAGCCAAGCTGCTCGACCGGGGGTGGCAGATACGCAGTATTTT.

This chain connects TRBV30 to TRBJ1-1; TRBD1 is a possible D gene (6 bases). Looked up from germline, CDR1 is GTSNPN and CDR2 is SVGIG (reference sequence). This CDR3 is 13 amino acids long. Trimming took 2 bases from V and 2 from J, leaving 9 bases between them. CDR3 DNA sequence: TGTGCCTGGAGTCAGGACAGCAACACTGAAGCTTTCTTT. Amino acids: CAWSQDSNTEAFF.

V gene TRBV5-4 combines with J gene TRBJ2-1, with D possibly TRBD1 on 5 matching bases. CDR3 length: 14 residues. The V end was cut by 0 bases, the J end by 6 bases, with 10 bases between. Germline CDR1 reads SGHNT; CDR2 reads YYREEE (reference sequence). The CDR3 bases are TGTGCCAGCAGCTTGGCGGCAGGGTCCAATGAGCAGTTCTTC. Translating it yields CASSLAAGSNEQFF.

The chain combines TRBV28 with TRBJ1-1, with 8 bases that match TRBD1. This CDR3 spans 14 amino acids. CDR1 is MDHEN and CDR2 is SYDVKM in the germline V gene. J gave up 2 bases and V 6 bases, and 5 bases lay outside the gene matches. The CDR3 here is CASRGGTGNTEAFF. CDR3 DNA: TGTGCCAGCAGGGGTGGGACAGGTAACACTGAAGCTTTCTTT.

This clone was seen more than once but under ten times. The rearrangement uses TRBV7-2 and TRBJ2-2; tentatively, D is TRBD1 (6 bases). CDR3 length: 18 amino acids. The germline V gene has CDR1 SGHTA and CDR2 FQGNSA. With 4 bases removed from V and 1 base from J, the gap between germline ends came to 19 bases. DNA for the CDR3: TGTGCCAGCAGCTCACGCCCCAGAGACAGGTGGAACACCGGGGAGCTGTTTTTT. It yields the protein CASSSRPRDRWNTGELFF.

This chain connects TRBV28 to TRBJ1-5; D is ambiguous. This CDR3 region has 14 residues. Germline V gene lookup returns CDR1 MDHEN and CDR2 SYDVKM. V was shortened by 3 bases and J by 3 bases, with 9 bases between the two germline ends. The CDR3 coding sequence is TGTGCCAGCAGTTTCCCCGGGGTCAATCAGCCCCAGCATTTT. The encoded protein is CASSFPGVNQPQHF. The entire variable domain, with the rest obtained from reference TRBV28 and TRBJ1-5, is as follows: DVKVTQSSRYLVKRTGEKVFLECVQDMDHENMFWYRQDPGLGLRLIYFSYDVKMKEKGDIPEGYSVSREKKERFSLILESASTNQTSMYLCASSFPGVNQPQHFGDGTRLSIL.

CDR3 sequence: CASSSLKAGGAHNEQFF. In nucleotides, the CDR3 is TGTGCCAGCAGCTCCCTGAAGGCGGGAGGGGCCCACAATGAGCAGTTCTTC. V is TRBV7-9 and J is TRBJ2-1, with 9 bases lining up with TRBD2. There are 17 residues in the CDR3. Trimming took 4 bases from V and 5 from J; bases not matched to a gene: 12. Germline values: CDR1 SEHNR, CDR2 FQNEAQ (reference sequence).

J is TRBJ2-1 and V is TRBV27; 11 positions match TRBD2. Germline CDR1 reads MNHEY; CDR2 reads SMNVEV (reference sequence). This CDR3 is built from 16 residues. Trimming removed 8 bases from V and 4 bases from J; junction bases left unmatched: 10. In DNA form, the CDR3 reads TGTGCCAGCGGGCCCACCGGGACTAGCGGATACAATGAGCAGTTCTTC. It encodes CASGPTGTSGYNEQFF.

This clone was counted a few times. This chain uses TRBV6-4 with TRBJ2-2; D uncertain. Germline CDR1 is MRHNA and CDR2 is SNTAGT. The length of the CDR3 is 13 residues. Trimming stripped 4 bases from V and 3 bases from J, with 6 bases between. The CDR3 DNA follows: TGTGCCAGCAGTGGTACAGACACCGGGGAGCTGTTTTTT. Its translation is CASSGTDTGELFF.

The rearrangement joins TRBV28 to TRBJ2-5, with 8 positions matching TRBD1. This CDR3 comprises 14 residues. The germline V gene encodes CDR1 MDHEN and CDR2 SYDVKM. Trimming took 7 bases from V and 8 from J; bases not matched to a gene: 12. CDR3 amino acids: CASNTQGAVETQYF. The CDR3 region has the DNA TGTGCCAGCAACACCCAGGGGGCGGTGGAAACCCAGTACTTC.